This entry features one TCR beta chain sequence. Its antigen remains unknown. General study findings and limits: Tumor-infiltrating Treg TCR alpha and beta sequences overlapped most with tumor naive CD4+ T cells, then blood naive.

Full-length variable regions came from constant-region reverse primers plus semi-nested Nested Universal Primer A PCR. In TCRdb, the 5' RACE reads were re-called with MiXCR into one record per CDR3 protein. There are more than 6,000 distinct CDR3 sequences in the sample; approximately 52% occur only once, and 2.5% to 3.5% lies in the top ten. The germline CDR1 and CDR2 sequences are LNHNV and YYDKDF (reference sequence). The CDR3 is made up of 13 amino acids. V was cut by 0 bases and J by 2 bases, with 4 bases left in between. Purified naive CD4+ T cells were depleted of CD25+ Tregs. Sequencing was performed on naive CD4+ T cells sorted from a lymph node. Subset meaning: naive CD4+ T cells, CD4+CD45RA+CD25-. This receptor was taken from a female donor with breast cancer. The chain uses TRBV15 and TRBJ1-2, with unresolved D. DNA for the CDR3: TGTGCCACCAGCAGAGATTGGAACTATGGCTACACCTTC. Its protein product is CATSRDWNYGYTF.